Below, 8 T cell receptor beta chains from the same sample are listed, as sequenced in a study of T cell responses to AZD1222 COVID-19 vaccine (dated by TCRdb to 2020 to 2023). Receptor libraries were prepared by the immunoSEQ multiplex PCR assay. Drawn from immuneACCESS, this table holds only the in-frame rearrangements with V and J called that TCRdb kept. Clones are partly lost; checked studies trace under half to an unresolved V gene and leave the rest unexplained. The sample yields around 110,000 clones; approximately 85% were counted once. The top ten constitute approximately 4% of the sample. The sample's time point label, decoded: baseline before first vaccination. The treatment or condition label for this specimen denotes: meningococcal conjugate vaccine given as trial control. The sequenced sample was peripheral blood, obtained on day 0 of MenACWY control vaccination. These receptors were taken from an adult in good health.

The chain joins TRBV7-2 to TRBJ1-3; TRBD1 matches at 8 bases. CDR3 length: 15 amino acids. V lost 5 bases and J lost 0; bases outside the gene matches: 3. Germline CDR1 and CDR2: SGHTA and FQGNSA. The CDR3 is CASSLDRDSGNTIYF. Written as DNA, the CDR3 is TGTGCCAGCAGCCTGGACAGGGACTCTGGAAACACCATATATTTT.

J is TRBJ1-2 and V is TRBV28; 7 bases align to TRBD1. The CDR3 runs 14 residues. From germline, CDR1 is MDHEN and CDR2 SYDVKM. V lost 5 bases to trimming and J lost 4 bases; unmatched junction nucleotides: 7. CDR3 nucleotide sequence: TGTGCCAGCAGTCCCAACTGGACAGGCTATGGCTACACCTTC. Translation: CASSPNWTGYGYTF.

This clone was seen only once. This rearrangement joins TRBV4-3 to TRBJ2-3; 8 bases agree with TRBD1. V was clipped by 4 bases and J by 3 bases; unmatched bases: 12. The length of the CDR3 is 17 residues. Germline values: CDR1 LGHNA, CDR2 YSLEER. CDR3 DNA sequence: TGCGCCAGCAGCCGCAACGCAGGGGGCATGGGGACAGATACGCAGTATTTT. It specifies CASSRNAGGMGTDTQYF.

DNA of the CDR3: TGTGCCACCAGCAGTTCCGGGACACTGGCTCTAGGGGCCAACGTCCTGACTTTC. It translates to CATSSSGTLALGANVLTF. The rearrangement uses TRBV15 and TRBJ2-6; a possible D gene is TRBD1 (6 bases). Trimming took off 3 bases at V and 4 bases at J, with 19 bases between the two ends. The CDR3 totals 18 residues. CDR1 is LNHNV and CDR2 is YYDKDF in the germline V gene (reference sequence).

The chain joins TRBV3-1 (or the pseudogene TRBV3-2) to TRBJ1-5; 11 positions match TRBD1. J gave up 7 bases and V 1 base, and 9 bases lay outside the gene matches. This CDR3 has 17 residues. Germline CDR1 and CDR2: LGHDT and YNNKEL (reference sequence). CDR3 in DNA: TGTGCCAGCAGCCAAGGACCGACGGGACAGGGGGGACAGCCCCAGCATTTT. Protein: CASSQGPTGQGGQPQHF.

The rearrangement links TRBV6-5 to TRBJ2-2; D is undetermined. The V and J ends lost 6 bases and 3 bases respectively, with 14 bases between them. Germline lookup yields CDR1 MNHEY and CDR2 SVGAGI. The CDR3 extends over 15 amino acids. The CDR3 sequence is CASRGMASDTGELFF. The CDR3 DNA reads TGTGCCAGCAGGGGGATGGCGTCTGACACCGGGGAGCTGTTTTTT.

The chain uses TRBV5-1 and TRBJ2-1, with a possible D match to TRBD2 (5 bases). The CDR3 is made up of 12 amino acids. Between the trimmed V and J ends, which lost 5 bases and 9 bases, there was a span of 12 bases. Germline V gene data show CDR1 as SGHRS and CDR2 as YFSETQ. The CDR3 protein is CASRLREFEQFF. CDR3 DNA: TGCGCCAGCAGACTAAGGGAGTTTGAGCAGTTCTTC.

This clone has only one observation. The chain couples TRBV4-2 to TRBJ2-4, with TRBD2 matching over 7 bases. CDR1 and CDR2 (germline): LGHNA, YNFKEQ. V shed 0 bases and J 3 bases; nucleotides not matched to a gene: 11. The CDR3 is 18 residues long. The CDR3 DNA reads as TGTGCCAGCAGCCAAGATCGAGGGGAGGGGAGGTTCAAAAACATTCAGTACTTC. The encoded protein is CASSQDRGEGRFKNIQYF.